The entry that follows covers one T cell receptor beta chain sequence. This entry comes from a study of cytomegalovirus exposure and HLA in healthy donors. PCR involved 60 Vbeta and 13 Jbeta primers. The protocol was immunoSEQ multiplex PCR, while the TCRdb copy is restricted to in-frame clones and leaves out a portion. The table records tens of thousands of clones, 82% of them present only once. The CDR3 contains 15 residues. Germline V gene lookup returns CDR1 MNHEY and CDR2 SVGAGI. After removal of 2 bases from V and 5 bases from J, the junction contained 5 bases not matched to a gene. Sequences were obtained from PBMCs. The TCR was taken from a man aged 50 or older in good health and CMV-seronegative. The V gene is TRBV6-5, the J gene TRBJ2-5; TRBD2 agrees at 10 bases. The CDR3 sequence is CASSYVAGGRETQYF. The DNA of the CDR3 is TGTGCCAGCAGTTACGTAGCGGGAGGACGGGAGACCCAGTACTTC.